This passage covers 30 T cell receptor beta chains from one sample sequenced in a study of blood T cell repertoires in COVID-19. Sequencing used immunoSEQ multiplex PCR; TCRdb keeps in-frame clones, though not all of them. The data contain a few hundred thousand clones, around 88% of them seen just once; the ten biggest clones take up approximately 2.3%. Material for sequencing was PBMCs or T cells enriched from blood (not recorded which). The receptors come from a woman between 35 and 50 years old with acute COVID-19.

This clone has just one count. The rearrangement joins TRBV5-4 to TRBJ1-6; D is possibly TRBD1 (6 bases). Germline V gene sequence: CDR1 SGHNT, CDR2 YYREEE (reference sequence). Trimming left V 4 bases short and J 7 bases short, with 15 bases between. This CDR3 region has 15 residues. CDR3 in amino acids: CASSLWGQGNSPLHF. CDR3 sequence (DNA): TGTGCCAGCAGCCTATGGGGGCAGGGGAATTCACCCCTCCACTTT.

This clone appeared once. The genes are TRBV5-4 and TRBJ2-5; D remains ambiguous. The CDR3 consists of 14 residues. Trimming shortened V by 0 bases and J by 5 bases, and 11 bases separated the two germline ends. CDR1 is SGHNT and CDR2 is YYREEE in the germline V gene (reference sequence). DNA for the CDR3: TGTGCCAGCAGCTTGGCGGGTCTACTCGAGACCCAGTACTTC. Translation: CASSLAGLLETQYF.

V gene TRBV6-2 or TRBV6-3 combines with J gene TRBJ1-2, with a weak D call TRBD1 (6 bases). V lost 6 bases and J lost 5, with 13 bases in between. CDR1 is MNHEY and CDR2 is SVGEGT in the germline V gene. This CDR3 region has 13 residues. The CDR3 coding sequence is TGTGCCAGCAGCCCCGACAGGTCTTATGGCTACACCTTC. Protein: CASSPDRSYGYTF.

This sequence joins TRBV29-1 and TRBJ2-3, with D possibly TRBD2 on 6 matching bases. Deletions cut 1 base from V and 6 bases from J, with 14 bases between. The length of the CDR3 is 14 residues. CDR1 is SQVTM and CDR2 is ANQGSEA in the germline V gene. CDR3 amino acids: CSVEAGWGVDTQYF. The CDR3 DNA reads TGCAGCGTTGAAGCAGGGTGGGGGGTGGATACGCAGTATTTT.

The CDR3 nucleotides are TGTGCCAGCAGCCCCAGCCGGACAGGCAATCAGCCCCAGCATTTT. This sequence encodes CASSPSRTGNQPQHF. This chain joins TRBV7-2 and TRBJ1-5; the D gene is possibly TRBD1 (6 bases). Germline CDR1 is SGHTA and CDR2 is FQGNSA. The CDR3 extends over 15 amino acids. V lost 5 bases and J lost 2, with 13 bases in between.

This clone has only one observation. This chain links TRBV9 with TRBJ1-6; D unclear. Trimming took off 6 bases at V and 9 bases at J, with 13 bases between the two ends. The CDR3 length is 13 residues. CDR1 and CDR2 (germline): SGDLS, YYNGEE. The CDR3 loop reads CASTEAGSSPLHF. In DNA form, the CDR3 reads TGTGCCAGCACGGAGGCCGGTAGTTCACCCCTCCACTTT.

The chain combines TRBV3-1 (or the pseudogene TRBV3-2) with TRBJ1-1; perhaps TRBD1 as D (5 bases). This CDR3 comprises 12 residues. In germline, CDR1 is LGHDT, CDR2 YNNKEL (reference sequence). The V and J ends lost 6 bases and 8 bases respectively, with 13 bases between them. DNA for the CDR3: TGTGCCAGCAGTTACTCAGGGTACGAAGCTTTCTTT. As protein: CASSYSGYEAFF.

This chain links TRBV5-1 with TRBJ2-6; weak D call: TRBD2 (5 bases). CDR1 is SGHRS, CDR2 YFSETQ, per germline. CDR3 length equals 14 residues. V gave up 3 bases and J gave up 1 base, with 5 bases separating them. CDR3 sequence: CASSSGSGANVLTF. As DNA, the CDR3 is TGCGCCAGCAGCTCGGGATCTGGGGCCAACGTCCTGACTTTC.

This chain uses TRBV19 with TRBJ2-5; D gene uncertain. Germline values: CDR1 LNHDA, CDR2 SQIVND (reference sequence). With 4 bases removed from V and 6 bases from J, the gap between germline ends came to 6 bases. The CDR3 is 11 amino acids. CDR3 protein: CASSTVQTQYF. In DNA form, the CDR3 reads TGTGCCAGTAGTACCGTCCAGACCCAGTACTTC.

This clone was detected a few times. Here the CDR3 reads CASSQEGPGGEKLFF. The CDR3 DNA sequence: TGTGCCAGCAGCCAAGAAGGGCCAGGGGGCGAAAAACTGTTTTTT. The rearrangement uses TRBV4-2 and TRBJ1-4, with 8 bases lining up with TRBD1. Trimming took 0 bases from V and 8 from J; bases not matched to a gene: 5. The CDR3 sequence is 15 residues long. Germline V gene lookup returns CDR1 LGHNA and CDR2 YNFKEQ.

This clone was observed a single time. The J gene is TRBJ2-3, the V gene TRBV6-4, with 7 bases fitting TRBD1. The J segment lost 2 bases and the V segment lost 3 bases, leaving 2 bases of the junction unmatched. Per the germline V gene, CDR1 is MRHNA and CDR2 is SNTAGT. The CDR3 runs to 14 residues. CDR3 region: CASSDQGDTDTQYF. Written as DNA, the CDR3 is TGTGCCAGCAGTGATCAGGGGGACACAGATACGCAGTATTTT.

The chain has TRBV6-5 and TRBJ2-2, with D hard to call. This CDR3 is built from 12 residues. V shed 7 bases and J shed 4 bases, with 7 bases lying between them. CDR1 is MNHEY and CDR2 is SVGAGI in the germline V gene. This CDR3 reads CASNIATGELFF. The DNA of the CDR3 is TGTGCCAGCAACATAGCCACCGGGGAGCTGTTTTTT.

The V and J genes are TRBV11-3 and TRBJ2-1; 12 bases fit TRBD2. Trimming took 5 bases from V and 7 from J; bases not matched to a gene: 9. The germline gives CDR1 SGHNT, CDR2 YENEEA. CDR3 size: 16 residues. DNA for the CDR3: TGTGCCAGCAGCCCGCGACTAGCGGGAGCCAGAAATGAGCAGTTCTTC. Translated: CASSPRLAGARNEQFF.

Notes on this clone: Other DNA sequences within the sample encode an identical CDR3. The CDR3 sequence is CASSLAGGYGYTF. DNA for the CDR3: TGTGCCAGCAGTTTGGCAGGGGGCTATGGCTACACCTTC. The chain combines TRBV12-3 or TRBV12-4 with TRBJ1-2, with TRBD1 matching over 7 bases. This CDR3 has 13 amino acids. Trimming at V came to 3 bases and at J to 4 bases, leaving 2 bases not matched to a gene.

The chain uses TRBV5-1 and TRBJ2-7, with TRBD1 matching 9 bases. The V gene end was trimmed by 2 bases and the J gene end by 0 bases; junction bases not matched to a gene: 6. The CDR3 length is 16 residues. Per the germline V gene, CDR1 is SGHRS and CDR2 is YFSETQ. CDR3 region: CASSLSGTGISYEQYF. The CDR3, as DNA: TGCGCCAGCAGCTTATCCGGGACAGGGATCTCCTACGAGCAGTACTTC.

Turning to this clone: No DNA is shown, since the ends of the CDR3 on it are uncertain; the CDR3 is the one TCRdb lists. The chain employs TRBV28 and TRBJ1-2; TRBD1 was called by the table and not checked on the DNA. The CDR3 has 12 amino acids, counting both end residues. In germline, CDR1 is MDHEN, CDR2 SYDVKM. This CDR3 reads CASSFVARGSVF.

V usage is TRBV6-5 and J usage is TRBJ2-7, with D tentatively TRBD2 (6 bases). Germline CDR1 is MNHEY and CDR2 is SVGAGI. The CDR3 runs 16 residues. The V end lost 1 base, the J end lost 4 bases, and 17 bases lay between the germline ends. The CDR3 DNA is TGTGCCAGCAGTTACTACCTCGGGCGGGGCAAATACGAGCAGTACGTC. This sequence encodes CASSYYLGRGKYEQYV.

This clone was counted a single time. The chain combines TRBV29-1 with TRBJ2-5; 16 positions agree with TRBD2. Trimming took 5 bases from V and 5 from J; bases not matched to a gene: 5. Germline V gene sequence: CDR1 SQVTM, CDR2 ANQGSEA. CDR3 size: 15 residues. Written as DNA, the CDR3 is TGCAGCGTTCGACCGGGACTAGCGGGAGGGGAGACCCAGTACTTC. Translation gives CSVRPGLAGGETQYF.

The V call is TRBV5-1, the J call TRBJ1-5; D is undetermined. Germline assignment: CDR1 SGHRS and CDR2 YFSETQ. Trimming removed 2 bases at V and 5 bases at J, with 17 bases between. The CDR3 has 16 amino acids. The CDR3 sequence is CASSFSPLGVDQPQHF. The CDR3, as DNA: TGCGCCAGCAGCTTTAGCCCCTTGGGAGTTGATCAGCCCCAGCATTTT.

The chain is built from TRBV5-5 and TRBJ2-5; possible D gene TRBD2, 6 bases. Looked up from germline, CDR1 is SGHKS and CDR2 is YYEKEE (reference sequence). This CDR3 is built from 15 residues. The V gene lost 6 bases and the J gene lost 2 bases, with 17 bases spanning the gap. The CDR3 bases are TGTGCCAGCAAACAGAGCGGGCCCTCGCAAGAGACCCAGTACTTC. This translates into CASKQSGPSQETQYF.

This clone has a single count. This chain links TRBV24-1 with TRBJ1-1; no clear D. CDR1 is KGHDR, CDR2 SFDVKD, per germline. The CDR3 has 13 residues. V was trimmed by 7 bases and J by 1 base, leaving 9 bases between them. Written as DNA, the CDR3 is TGTGCCACCAGGCTGCAGGAGAACACTGAAGCTTTCTTT. It yields the protein CATRLQENTEAFF.

This rearrangement joins TRBV5-4 to TRBJ1-5; D not resolved. Germline lookup yields CDR1 SGHNT and CDR2 YYREEE (reference sequence). V gave up 4 bases and J gave up 6 bases, with 11 bases separating them. The CDR3 contains 13 residues. The CDR3 loop reads CASSPSPFQPQHF. In DNA, the CDR3 is TGTGCCAGCAGCCCCTCCCCCTTTCAGCCCCAGCATTTT.

The chain couples TRBV5-1 to TRBJ2-7, with D tentatively TRBD1 (7 bases). V was cut by 5 bases and J by 2 bases, with 14 bases left in between. Germline V CDR1 and CDR2: SGHRS, YFSETQ. The CDR3 consists of 14 residues. The CDR3 DNA reads TGCGCCAGCAGAGGGGGCGGGACGGCCTACGAGCAGTACTTC. Its translation: CASRGGGTAYEQYF. The entire variable domain, with the rest obtained from reference TRBV5-1 and TRBJ2-7, is as follows: KAGVTQTPRYLIKTRGQQVTLSCSPISGHRSVSWYQQTPGQGLQFLFEYFSETQRNKGNFPGRFSGRQFSNSRSEMNVSTLELGDSALYLCASRGGGTAYEQYFGPGTRLTVT.

The genes are TRBV6-4 and TRBJ2-6; tentative D call: TRBD1 (5 bases). The length of the CDR3 is 13 residues. Germline V gene lookup returns CDR1 MRHNA and CDR2 SNTAGT. Trimming removed 6 bases at V and 4 bases at J, with 7 bases between. The CDR3 is CASRGPGANVLTF. Written as DNA, the CDR3 is TGTGCCAGCAGGGGGCCCGGGGCCAACGTCCTGACTTTC.

There are a few counts of this clone. V and J are TRBV13 and TRBJ2-7, with D perhaps TRBD1 (7 bases). The CDR3 has 14 residues. Germline lookup yields CDR1 PRHDT and CDR2 FYEKMQ (reference sequence). With 0 bases removed from V and 4 bases from J, the gap between germline ends came to 10 bases. In DNA, the CDR3 is TGTGCCAGCAGCTTAGGTCCAGGGGGGTACGAGCAGTACGTC. It encodes CASSLGPGGYEQYV.

The chain employs TRBV6-2 or TRBV6-3 and TRBJ2-2; tentative D call: TRBD2 (6 bases). The germline gives CDR1 MNHEY, CDR2 SVGEGT. This CDR3 has 14 residues. Trimming shortened V by 4 bases and J by 7 bases, and 13 bases separated the two germline ends. Here the CDR3 reads CASSFGSADGELFF. The CDR3 coding sequence is TGTGCCAGCAGTTTCGGGAGTGCGGACGGGGAGCTGTTTTTT.

V usage is TRBV19 and J usage is TRBJ1-5; 12 bases are a match to TRBD1. V was clipped by 3 bases and J by 6 bases; unmatched bases: 6. The germline CDR1 and CDR2 sequences are LNHDA and SQIVND (reference sequence). The CDR3 totals 16 residues. CDR3 nucleotides: TGTGCCAGTAGTATCCGGGACAGGGGGCTTGGTCAGCCCCAGCATTTT. As protein: CASSIRDRGLGQPQHF.

This clone was detected a few times. V usage is TRBV18 and J usage is TRBJ1-6; a possible D gene is TRBD1 (5 bases). CDR3 length: 14 amino acids. In germline, CDR1 is KGHSH, CDR2 LQKENI. V was cut by 5 bases and J by 5 bases, with 10 bases left in between. The CDR3 is CASSFQGDNSPLHF. The CDR3 DNA reads TGTGCCAGCTCATTTCAGGGCGATAATTCACCCCTCCACTTT.

This clone appeared a single time. The V and J genes are TRBV7-8 and TRBJ2-1; the match to TRBD2 covers 7 bases. This CDR3 has 17 amino acids. J was trimmed by 4 bases and V by 1 base; bases with no gene match: 10. The V gene's germline CDR1 is SGHVS and CDR2 FQNEAQ. In DNA form, the CDR3 reads TGTGCCAGCAGCTTAGAAGGTGGTCTAGCGGAATACAATGAGCAGTTCTTC. Translation: CASSLEGGLAEYNEQFF.

The chain is built from TRBV3-1 (or the pseudogene TRBV3-2) and TRBJ2-7; D is undetermined. Looked up from germline, CDR1 is LGHDT and CDR2 is YNNKEL (reference sequence). The CDR3 covers 11 residues. V lost 3 bases and J lost 7, with 7 bases in between. The CDR3 reads CASSHSQEQYF. The CDR3 DNA sequence: TGTGCCAGCAGCCATAGCCAGGAGCAGTACTTC.